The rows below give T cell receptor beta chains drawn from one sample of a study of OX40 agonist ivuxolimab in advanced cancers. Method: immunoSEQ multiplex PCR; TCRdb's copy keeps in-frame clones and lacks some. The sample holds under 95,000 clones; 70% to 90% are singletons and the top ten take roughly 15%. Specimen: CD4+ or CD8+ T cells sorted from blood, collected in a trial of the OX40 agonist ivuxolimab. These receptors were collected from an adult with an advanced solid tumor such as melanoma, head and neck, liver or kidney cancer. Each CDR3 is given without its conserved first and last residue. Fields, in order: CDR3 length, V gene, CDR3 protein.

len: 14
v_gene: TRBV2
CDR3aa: ASSSDWSSYNSPLH

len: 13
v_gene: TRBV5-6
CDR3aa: ASSLGRSGANVLT

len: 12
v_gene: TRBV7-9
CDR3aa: ASSLLWANEKLF

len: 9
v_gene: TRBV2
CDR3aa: ASSGDYKQF

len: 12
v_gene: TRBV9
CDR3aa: ASSPRTGGYEQY

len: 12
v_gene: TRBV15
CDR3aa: ATSRDGQVQPQH

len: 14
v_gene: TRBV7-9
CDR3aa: ASSAGQPLSTDTQY

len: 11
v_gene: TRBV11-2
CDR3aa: ASSLGSEETQY

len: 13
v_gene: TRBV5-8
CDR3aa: ASSLAGVGVYEQY

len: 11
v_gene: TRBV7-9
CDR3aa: ASSLEAGTGEF

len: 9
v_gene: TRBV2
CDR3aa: ASSDNTEAF

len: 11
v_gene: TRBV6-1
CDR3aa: ASSRWEDQPQH

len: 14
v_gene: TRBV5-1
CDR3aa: ASSSTAGGIYFEQY

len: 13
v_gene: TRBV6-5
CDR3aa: ASSYESLDYNEQF

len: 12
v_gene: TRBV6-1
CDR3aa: ASSGLAGAGELF

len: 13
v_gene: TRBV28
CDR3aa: ASRENLAGVDEQF

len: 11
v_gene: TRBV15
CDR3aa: ATSRDQGETQY

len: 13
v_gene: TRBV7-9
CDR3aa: ASSSLLRGLTEAF

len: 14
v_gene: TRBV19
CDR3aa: ASSSIFGTQNTEAF

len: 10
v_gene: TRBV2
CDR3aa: ASRYKNEKLF

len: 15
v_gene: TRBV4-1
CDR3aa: ASSQGLSALSGNTIY

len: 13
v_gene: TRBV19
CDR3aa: ASSTGTGGYHEQF

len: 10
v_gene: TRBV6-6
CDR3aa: ASRDPNYEQY

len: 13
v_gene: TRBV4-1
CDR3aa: ASSQDPRQLYGYT

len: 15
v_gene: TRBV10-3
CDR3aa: AISGNQASGMRYEQF

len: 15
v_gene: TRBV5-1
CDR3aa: ASSLERAGGPVETQY

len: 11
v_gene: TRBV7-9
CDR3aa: ASSHGTGFGYT

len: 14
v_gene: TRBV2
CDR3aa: ASSERGQGGANVLT

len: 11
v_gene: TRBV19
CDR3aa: ASSSQGHNEQF

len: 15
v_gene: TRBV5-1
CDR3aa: ASSLWTGGLVNTEAF

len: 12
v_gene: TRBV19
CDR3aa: ASSITARNTEAF

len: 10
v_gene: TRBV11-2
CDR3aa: ASSLVRSEQY

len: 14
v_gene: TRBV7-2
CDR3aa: ASSLVGLGGGETQY

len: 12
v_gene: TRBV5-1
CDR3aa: ASSGTSGTETQY

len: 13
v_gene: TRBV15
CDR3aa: ATSRDRVSNQPQH

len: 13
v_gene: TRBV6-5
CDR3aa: ASSYGTGSGNTIY

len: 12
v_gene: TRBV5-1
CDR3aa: ASSLEGAGGEQY

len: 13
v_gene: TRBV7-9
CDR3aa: ASSQGGGRDTEAF

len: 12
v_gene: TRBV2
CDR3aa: ASGLRGADQPQH

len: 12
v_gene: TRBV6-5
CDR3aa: ASIQKISGTEAF

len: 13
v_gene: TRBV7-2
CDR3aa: ASSFQGGVAYEQY

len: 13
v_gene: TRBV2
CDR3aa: ASSERSSGANVLT

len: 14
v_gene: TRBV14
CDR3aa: ASSQRLAGGAHEQF

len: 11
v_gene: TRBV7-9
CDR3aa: AGGTGVNTEAF

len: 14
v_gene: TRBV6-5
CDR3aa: ASSYSFSFRTDTQY

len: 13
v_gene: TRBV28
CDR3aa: ASSPPGAARNTIY

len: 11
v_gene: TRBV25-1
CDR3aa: ASSTGLGNTIY

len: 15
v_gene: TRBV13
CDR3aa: ASSLFNGRQFYNEQF

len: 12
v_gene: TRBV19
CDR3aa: ASRVRGSNQPQH

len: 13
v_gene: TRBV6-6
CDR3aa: ASTYPTGGGYGYT

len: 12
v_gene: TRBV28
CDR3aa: ASSQGGQASGFT

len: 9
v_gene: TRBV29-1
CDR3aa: SVEDSYEQY

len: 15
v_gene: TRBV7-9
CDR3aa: ASIPPGQGAINTEAF

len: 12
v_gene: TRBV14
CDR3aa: ASSPHLKGTEAF

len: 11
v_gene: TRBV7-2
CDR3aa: ASSLVRTGELF

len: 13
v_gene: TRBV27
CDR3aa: ASSFRDTISYEQY

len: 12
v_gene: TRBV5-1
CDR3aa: ASSLTSGRREQY

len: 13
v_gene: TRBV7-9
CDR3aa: ATQGQGSNTGELF

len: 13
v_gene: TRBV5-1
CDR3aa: ASSLGTGTGNTIY

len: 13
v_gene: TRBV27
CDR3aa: ASRFGGGSHNEQF